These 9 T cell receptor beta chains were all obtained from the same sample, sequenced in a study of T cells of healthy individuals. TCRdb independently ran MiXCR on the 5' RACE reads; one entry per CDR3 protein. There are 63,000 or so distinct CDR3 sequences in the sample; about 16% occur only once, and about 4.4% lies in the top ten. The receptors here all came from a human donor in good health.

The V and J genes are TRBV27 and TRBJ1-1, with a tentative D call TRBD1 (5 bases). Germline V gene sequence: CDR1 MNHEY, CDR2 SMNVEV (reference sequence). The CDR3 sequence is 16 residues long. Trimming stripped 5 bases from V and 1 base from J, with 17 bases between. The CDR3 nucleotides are TGTGCCAGCAGTCGCTTTGGGGGGAGGGGGAACACTGAAGCTTTCTTT. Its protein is CASSRFGGRGNTEAFF.

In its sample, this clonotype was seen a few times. In DNA, the CDR3 is TGTGCCAGCAGCCAAGCCCCCTCCTACGAGCAGTACTTC. Protein: CASSQAPSYEQYF. The chain combines TRBV3-1 with TRBJ2-7; D not resolved. This CDR3 comprises 13 residues. Germline CDR1 LGHDT, CDR2 YNNKEL (reference sequence). Trimming shortened V by 1 base and J by 0 bases, and 4 bases separated the two germline ends.

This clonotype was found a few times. The CDR3 spells CASSEVDRSYEQYF. The CDR3 bases are TGTGCCAGCAGTGAGGTGGACAGGTCCTACGAGCAGTACTTC. This chain links TRBV2 with TRBJ2-7, with 7 bases lining up with TRBD1. Germline CDR1 is SNHLY and CDR2 is FYNNEI. The trim removed 3 bases at V and 1 base at J, leaving 3 bases unmatched. The CDR3 totals 14 residues. The full variable domain, completed using reference TRBV2 and TRBJ2-7, is EPEVTQTPSHQVTQMGQEVILRCVPISNHLYFYWYRQILGQKVEFLVSFYNNEISEKSEIFDDQFSVERPDGSNFTLKIRSTKLEDSAMYFCASSEVDRSYEQYFGPGTRLTVT.

The CDR3 protein is CSAFWGVEQFF. The CDR3 nucleotides read TGCAGTGCTTTCTGGGGCGTTGAGCAGTTCTTC. The V call is TRBV20-1, the J call TRBJ2-1; D perhaps matches TRBD1 (5 bases). Looked up from germline, CDR1 is DFQATT and CDR2 is SNEGSKA (reference sequence). V lost 5 bases to trimming and J lost 9 bases, with 11 bases between them. The CDR3 consists of 11 residues.

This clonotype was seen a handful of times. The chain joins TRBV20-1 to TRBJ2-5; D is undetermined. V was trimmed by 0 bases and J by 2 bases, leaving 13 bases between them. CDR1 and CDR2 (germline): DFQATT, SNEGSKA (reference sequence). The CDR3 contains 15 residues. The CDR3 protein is CSARDPESPQETQYF. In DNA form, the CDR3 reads TGCAGTGCTAGAGATCCTGAGAGCCCTCAAGAGACCCAGTACTTC.

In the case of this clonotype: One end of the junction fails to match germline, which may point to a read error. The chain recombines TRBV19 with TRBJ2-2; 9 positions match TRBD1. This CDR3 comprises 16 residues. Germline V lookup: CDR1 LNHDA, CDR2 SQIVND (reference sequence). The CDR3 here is CGSSRLQGASTGELFF. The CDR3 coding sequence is TGTGGCAGTAGTAGACTACAGGGGGCTTCCACCGGGGAGCTGTTTTTT.

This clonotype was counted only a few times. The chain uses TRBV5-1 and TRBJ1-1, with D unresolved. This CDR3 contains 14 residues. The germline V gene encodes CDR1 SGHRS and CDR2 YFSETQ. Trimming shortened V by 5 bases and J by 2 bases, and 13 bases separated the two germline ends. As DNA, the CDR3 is TGCGCCAGCAGATTTAACAGCAGAAACACTGAAGCTTTCTTT. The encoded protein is CASRFNSRNTEAFF.

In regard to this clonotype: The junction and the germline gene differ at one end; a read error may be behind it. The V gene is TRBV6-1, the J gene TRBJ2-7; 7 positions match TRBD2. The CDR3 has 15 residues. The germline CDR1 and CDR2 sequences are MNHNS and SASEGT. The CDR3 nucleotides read TGTGCCAGCATCATCGAATCGACTAGCTCCCACGAGCAGTACTTC. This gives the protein CASIIESTSSHEQYF.

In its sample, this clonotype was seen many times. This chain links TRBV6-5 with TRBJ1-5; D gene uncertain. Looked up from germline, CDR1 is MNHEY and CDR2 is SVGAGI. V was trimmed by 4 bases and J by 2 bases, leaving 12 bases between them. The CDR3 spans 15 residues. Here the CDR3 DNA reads TGTGCCAGCAGTTCCTCACTGCGGGGCAATCAGCCCCAGCATTTT. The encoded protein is CASSSSLRGNQPQHF.